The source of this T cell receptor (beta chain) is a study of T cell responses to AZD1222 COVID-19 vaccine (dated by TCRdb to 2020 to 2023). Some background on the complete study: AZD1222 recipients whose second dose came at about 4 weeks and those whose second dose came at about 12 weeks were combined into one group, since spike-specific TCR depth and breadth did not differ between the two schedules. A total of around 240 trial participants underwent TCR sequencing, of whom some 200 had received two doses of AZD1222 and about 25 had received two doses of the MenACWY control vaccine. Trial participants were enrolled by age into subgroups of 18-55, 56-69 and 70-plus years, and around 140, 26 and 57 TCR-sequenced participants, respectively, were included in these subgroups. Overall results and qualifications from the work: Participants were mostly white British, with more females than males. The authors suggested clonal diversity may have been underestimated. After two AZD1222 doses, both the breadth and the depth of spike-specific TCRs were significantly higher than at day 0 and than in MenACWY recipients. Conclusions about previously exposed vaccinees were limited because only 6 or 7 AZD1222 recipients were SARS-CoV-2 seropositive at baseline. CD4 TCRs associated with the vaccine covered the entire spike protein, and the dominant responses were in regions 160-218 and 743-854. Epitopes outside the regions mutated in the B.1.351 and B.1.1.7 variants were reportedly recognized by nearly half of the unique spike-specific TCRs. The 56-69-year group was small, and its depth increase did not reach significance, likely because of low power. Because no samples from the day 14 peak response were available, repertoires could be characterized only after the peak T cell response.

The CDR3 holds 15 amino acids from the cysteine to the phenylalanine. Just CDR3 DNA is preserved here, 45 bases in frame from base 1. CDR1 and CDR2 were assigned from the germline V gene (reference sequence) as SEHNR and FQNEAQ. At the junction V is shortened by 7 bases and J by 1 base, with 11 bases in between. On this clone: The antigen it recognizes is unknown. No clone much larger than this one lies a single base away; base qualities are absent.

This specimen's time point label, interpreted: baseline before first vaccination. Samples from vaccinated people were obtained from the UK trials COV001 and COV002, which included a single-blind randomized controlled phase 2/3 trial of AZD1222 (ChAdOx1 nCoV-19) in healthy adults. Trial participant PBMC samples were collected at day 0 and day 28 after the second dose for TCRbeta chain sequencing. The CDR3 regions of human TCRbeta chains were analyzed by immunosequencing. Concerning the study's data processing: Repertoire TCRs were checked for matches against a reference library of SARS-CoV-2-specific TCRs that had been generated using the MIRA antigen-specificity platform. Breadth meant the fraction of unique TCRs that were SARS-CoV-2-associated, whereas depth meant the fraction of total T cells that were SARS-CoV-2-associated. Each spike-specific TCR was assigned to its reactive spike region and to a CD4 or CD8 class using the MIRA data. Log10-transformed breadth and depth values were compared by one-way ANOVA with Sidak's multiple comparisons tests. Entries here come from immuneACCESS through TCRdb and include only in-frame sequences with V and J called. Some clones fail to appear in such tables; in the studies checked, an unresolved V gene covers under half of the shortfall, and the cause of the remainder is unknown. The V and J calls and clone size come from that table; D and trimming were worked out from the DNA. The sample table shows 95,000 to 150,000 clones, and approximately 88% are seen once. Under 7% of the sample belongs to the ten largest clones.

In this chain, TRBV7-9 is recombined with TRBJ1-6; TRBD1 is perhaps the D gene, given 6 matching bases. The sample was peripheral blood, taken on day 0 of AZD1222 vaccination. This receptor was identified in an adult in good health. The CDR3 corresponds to CASTVDRSYNSPLHF. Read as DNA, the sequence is TGTGCCAGCACCGTGGACAGATCCTATAATTCACCCCTCCACTTT.